The 4 T cell receptor beta chains below all came from one sample that was sequenced in a study of cytomegalovirus exposure and HLA in healthy donors. A multiplex PCR was run with 60 Vbeta primers and 13 Jbeta primers. Profiling relied on immunoSEQ multiplex PCR, and the TCRdb table lists in-frame clones only, not all of them. In the table there are about 150,000 clones, approximately 88% of which are singletons. The sample taken for sequencing was PBMCs. These receptors were obtained from a woman under 30 in good health and CMV-seronegative.

This clone has just a few counts. The chain uses TRBV19 and TRBJ1-5, with a tentative D call TRBD1 (5 bases). CDR3 length: 14 amino acids. Per the germline V gene, CDR1 is LNHDA and CDR2 is SQIVND (reference sequence). Trimming pared 9 bases from V and 0 bases from J, leaving 12 bases between. In DNA, the CDR3 is TGTGCCAGCAACATAGGGGTTAGCAATCAGCCCCAGCATTTT. Translating gives CASNIGVSNQPQHF.

The chain is built from TRBV28 and TRBJ1-2; 7 bases are a match to TRBD1. The V gene end was trimmed by 3 bases and the J gene end by 4 bases; junction bases not matched to a gene: 2. The CDR3 consists of 13 residues. The germline V gene has CDR1 MDHEN and CDR2 SYDVKM. Here the CDR3 reads CASSFGQVYGYTF. CDR3 bases: TGTGCCAGCAGTTTTGGACAGGTCTATGGCTACACCTTC.

This clone occurred once. The gene calls are TRBV20-1 and TRBJ1-2; tentatively, D is TRBD1 (6 bases). CDR3 length: 11 residues. The ends were cut back, 7 bases at V and 7 bases at J, with 13 bases in the middle. Germline CDR1 is DFQATT and CDR2 is SNEGSKA (reference sequence). The chain's CDR3 is CSGQVQGGYTF. Written as DNA, the CDR3 is TGCAGTGGACAGGTACAGGGTGGCTACACCTTC.

The chain has TRBV29-1 and TRBJ1-4, with D unclear. CDR3 length: 15 residues. Trimming pared 6 bases from V and 10 bases from J, leaving 24 bases between. Germline lookup yields CDR1 SQVTM and CDR2 ANQGSEA. The CDR3 DNA is TGCAGCGTCCCGATAGGTGATCGGGGTTCTCCAAAACTGTTTTTT. This codes for CSVPIGDRGSPKLFF. The entire variable domain, with the rest obtained from reference TRBV29-1 and TRBJ1-4, is as follows: SAVISQKPSRDICQRGTSLTIQCQVDSQVTMMFWYRQQPGQSLTLIATANQGSEATYESGFVIDKFPISRPNLTFSTLTVSNMSPEDSSIYLCSVPIGDRGSPKLFFGSGTQLSVL.